This T cell receptor (beta chain) was recorded in a study of cytomegalovirus exposure and HLA in healthy donors. Primers for the PCR totalled 60 Vbeta and 13 Jbeta. Profiled with immunoSEQ multiplex PCR; TCRdb holds only in-frame clones, not every one. The sample lists 60,000 to 75,000 clones; 85% were seen once. Regarding the study as a whole: An apparent linkage of common viral pathogens to several of the most significant clusters emerged in a later analysis. The study put some 150 TCR beta chains on its list as cytomegalovirus-associated.

Per the germline V gene, CDR1 is SNHLY and CDR2 is FYNNEI. Trimming shortened V by 7 bases and J by 7 bases, and 17 bases separated the two germline ends. The CDR3 is 14 residues long. With respect to this clone: As yet, its antigen is unknown.

The chain is built from TRBV2 and TRBJ1-5; no definite D call. The sample was PBMCs. The clonotype comes from a female donor in good health and CMV-seronegative. Here the CDR3 DNA reads TGTGCCAGCACGCCCCGCGGGGATGGCCAGCCCCAGCATTTT. Protein sequence: CASTPRGDGQPQHF.